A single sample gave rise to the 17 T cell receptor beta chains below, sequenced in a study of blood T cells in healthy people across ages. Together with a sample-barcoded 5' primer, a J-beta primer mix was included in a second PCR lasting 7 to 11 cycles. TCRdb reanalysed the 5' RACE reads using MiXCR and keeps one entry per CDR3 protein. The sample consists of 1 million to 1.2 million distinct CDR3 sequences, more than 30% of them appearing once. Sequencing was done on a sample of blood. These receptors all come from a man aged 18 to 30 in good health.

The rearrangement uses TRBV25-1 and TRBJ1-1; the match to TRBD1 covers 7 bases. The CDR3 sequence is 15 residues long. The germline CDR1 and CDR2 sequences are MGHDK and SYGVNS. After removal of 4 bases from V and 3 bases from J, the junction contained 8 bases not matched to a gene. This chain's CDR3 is CASSAMGRGHTEAFF. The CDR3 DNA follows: TGTGCCAGCAGTGCCATGGGAAGGGGGCACACTGAAGCTTTCTTT.

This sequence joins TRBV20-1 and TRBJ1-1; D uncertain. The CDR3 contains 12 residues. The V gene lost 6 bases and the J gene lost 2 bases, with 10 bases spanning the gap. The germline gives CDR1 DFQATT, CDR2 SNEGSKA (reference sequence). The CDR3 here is CSAGSINTEAFF. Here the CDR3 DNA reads TGCAGTGCAGGATCTATCAACACTGAAGCTTTCTTT.

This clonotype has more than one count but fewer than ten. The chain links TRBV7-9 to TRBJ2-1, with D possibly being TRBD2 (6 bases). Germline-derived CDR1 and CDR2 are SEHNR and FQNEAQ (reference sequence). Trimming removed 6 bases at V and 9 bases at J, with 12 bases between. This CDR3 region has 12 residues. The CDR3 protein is CASREGMGEQFF. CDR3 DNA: TGTGCCAGCAGGGAGGGCATGGGTGAGCAGTTCTTC.

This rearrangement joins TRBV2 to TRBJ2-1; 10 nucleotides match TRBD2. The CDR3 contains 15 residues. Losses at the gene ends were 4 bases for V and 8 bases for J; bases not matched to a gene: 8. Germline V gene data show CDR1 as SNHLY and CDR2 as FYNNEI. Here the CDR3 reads CASSGTKRGGHEQFF. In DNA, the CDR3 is TGTGCCAGCAGTGGGACTAAGCGGGGGGGCCATGAGCAGTTCTTC.

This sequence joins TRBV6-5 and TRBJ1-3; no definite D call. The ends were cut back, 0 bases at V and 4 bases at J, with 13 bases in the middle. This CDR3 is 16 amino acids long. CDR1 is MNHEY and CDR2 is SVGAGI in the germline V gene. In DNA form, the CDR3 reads TGTGCCAGCAGTTACTCGGTCTCCTTGGCGGGAAACACCATATATTTT. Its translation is CASSYSVSLAGNTIYF.

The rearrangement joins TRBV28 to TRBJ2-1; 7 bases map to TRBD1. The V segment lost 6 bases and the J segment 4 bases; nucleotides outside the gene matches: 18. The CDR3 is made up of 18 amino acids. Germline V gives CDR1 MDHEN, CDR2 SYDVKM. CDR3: CASSFLGTAPPHYNEQFF. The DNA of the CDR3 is TGTGCCAGCAGCTTCCTCGGGACAGCGCCTCCGCATTACAATGAGCAGTTCTTC.

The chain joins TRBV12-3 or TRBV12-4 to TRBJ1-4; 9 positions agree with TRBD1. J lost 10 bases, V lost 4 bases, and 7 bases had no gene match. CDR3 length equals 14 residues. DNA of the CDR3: TGTGCCAGCAGTTCCAGGACAGGGGATGGAAAACTGTTTTTT. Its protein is CASSSRTGDGKLFF.

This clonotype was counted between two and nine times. CDR3 sequence reads: CASSFRVGGNQPQHF. Written as DNA, the CDR3 is TGTGCCAGCAGTTTCAGGGTTGGAGGCAATCAGCCCCAGCATTTT. J is TRBJ1-5 and V is TRBV6-5, with D perhaps TRBD1 (5 bases). The CDR3 sequence is 15 residues long. Looked up from germline, CDR1 is MNHEY and CDR2 is SVGAGI. V dropped 4 bases and J dropped 2 bases, with 12 bases sitting between them.

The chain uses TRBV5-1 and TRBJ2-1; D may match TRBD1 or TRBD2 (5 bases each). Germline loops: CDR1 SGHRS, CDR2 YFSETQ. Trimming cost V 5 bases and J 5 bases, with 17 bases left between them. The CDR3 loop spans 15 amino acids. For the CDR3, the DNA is TGCGCCAGCAGGGGGGATCAGGTTGGGCACAATGAGCAGTTCTTC. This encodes CASRGDQVGHNEQFF.

CDR3: CASSTGTTTKETQYF. CDR3 in DNA: TGTGCCAGCAGCACCGGGACAACTACCAAAGAGACCCAGTACTTC. The V and J genes are TRBV7-2 and TRBJ2-5; tentative D call: TRBD1 (6 bases). The ends were cut back, 5 bases at V and 3 bases at J, with 16 bases in the middle. The germline V gene encodes CDR1 SGHTA and CDR2 FQGNSA. The CDR3 extends over 15 amino acids.

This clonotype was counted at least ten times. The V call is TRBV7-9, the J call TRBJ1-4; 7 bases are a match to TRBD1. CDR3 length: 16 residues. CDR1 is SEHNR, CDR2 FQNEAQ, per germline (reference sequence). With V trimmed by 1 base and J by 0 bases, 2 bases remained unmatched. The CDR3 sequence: CASSLGGGATNEKLFF. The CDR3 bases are TGTGCCAGCAGCTTAGGAGGGGGCGCAACTAATGAAAAACTGTTTTTT.

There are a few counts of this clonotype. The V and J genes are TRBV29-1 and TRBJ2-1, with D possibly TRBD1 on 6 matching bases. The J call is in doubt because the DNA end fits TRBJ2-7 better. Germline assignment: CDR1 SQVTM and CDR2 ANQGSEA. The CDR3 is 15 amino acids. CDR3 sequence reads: CSVVGRGDFYNEQYF. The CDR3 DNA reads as TGCAGCGTTGTCGGCAGGGGTGATTTCTACAATGAGCAGTACTTC.

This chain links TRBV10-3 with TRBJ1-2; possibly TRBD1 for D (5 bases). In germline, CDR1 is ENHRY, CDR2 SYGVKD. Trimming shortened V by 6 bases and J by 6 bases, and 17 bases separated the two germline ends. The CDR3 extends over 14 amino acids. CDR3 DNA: TGTGCCATCAGCGACGAGGGGACGTCCGATGGCTACACCTTC. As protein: CAISDEGTSDGYTF.

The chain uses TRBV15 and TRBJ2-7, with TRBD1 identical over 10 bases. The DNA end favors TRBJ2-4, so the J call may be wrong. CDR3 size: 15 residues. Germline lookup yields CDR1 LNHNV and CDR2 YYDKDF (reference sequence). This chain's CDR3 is CATSSGTGALDIQYF. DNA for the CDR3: TGTGCCACCAGCAGCGGGACAGGGGCTTTGGACATTCAGTACTTC.

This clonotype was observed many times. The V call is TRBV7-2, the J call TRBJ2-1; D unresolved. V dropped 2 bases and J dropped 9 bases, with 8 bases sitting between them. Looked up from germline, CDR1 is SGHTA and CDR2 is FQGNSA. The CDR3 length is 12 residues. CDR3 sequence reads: CASSLRRSEQFF. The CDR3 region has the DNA TGTGCCAGCAGCTTAAGACGGTCTGAGCAGTTCTTC.

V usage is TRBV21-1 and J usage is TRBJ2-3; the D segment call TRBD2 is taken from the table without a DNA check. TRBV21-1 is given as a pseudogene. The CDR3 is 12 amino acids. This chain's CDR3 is CASIDSGDTQYF. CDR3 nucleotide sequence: TGTGCCAGCATCGATAGCGGGGATACGCAGTATTTT.

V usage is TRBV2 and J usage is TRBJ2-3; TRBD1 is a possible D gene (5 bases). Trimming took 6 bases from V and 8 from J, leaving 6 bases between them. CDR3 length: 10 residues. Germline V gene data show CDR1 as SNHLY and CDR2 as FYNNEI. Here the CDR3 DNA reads TGTGCCAGCAGGCAGGGTACGCAGTATTTT. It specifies CASRQGTQYF.